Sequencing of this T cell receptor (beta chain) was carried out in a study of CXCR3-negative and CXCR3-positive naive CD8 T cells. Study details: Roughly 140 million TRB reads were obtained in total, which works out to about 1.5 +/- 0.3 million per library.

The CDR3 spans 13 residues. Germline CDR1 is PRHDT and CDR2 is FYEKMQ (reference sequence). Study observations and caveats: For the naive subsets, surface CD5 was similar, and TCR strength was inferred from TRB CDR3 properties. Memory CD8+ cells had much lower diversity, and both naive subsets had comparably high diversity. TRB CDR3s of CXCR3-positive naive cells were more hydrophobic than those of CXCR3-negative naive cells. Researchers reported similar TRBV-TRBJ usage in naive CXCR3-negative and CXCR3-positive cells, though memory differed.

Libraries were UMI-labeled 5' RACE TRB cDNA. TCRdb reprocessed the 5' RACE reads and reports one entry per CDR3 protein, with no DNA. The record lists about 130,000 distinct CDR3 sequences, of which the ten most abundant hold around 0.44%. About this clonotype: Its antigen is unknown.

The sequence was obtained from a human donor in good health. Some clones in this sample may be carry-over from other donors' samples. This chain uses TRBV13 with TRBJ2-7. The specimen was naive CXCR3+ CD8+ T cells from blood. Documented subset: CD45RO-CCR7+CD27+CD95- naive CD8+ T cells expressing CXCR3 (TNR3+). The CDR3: CASSLGKPNEQYF.